This TCR beta chain is from a study of sequential checkpoint blockade in melanoma. Study-level information: Each arm's sequence ended with maintenance nivolumab.

The treatment is: randomized to nivolumab then ipilimumab (arm A) or the reverse (arm B). Patients had received no earlier DNA-damaging chemotherapy. Live CD3+CD8+ CD19− CD56− cells were sorted from PBMCs. The sample holds one count of this clone. Trimming took off 6 bases at V and 6 bases at J, with 15 bases between the two ends. The CDR3 contains 14 residues. Germline assignment: CDR1 MNHNS and CDR2 SASEGT. Repertoires were generated with immunoSEQ multiplex PCR, while TCRdb's copy carries only in-frame clones and drops some. This sample has 9,500 to 15,000 clones, with approximately 83% found just once.

This chain uses TRBV6-1 with TRBJ1-5; D is possibly TRBD1 (5 bases). This sequence was found in a human donor with melanoma. The sequencing here drew on CD8+ T cells sorted from blood (inferred from file names), taken from a patient given nivolumab and ipilimumab in sequence. The CDR3 sequence: CASSLWGVGQPQHF. The CDR3 region has the DNA TGTGCCAGCAGCCTCTGGGGCGTGGGTCAGCCCCAGCATTTT.